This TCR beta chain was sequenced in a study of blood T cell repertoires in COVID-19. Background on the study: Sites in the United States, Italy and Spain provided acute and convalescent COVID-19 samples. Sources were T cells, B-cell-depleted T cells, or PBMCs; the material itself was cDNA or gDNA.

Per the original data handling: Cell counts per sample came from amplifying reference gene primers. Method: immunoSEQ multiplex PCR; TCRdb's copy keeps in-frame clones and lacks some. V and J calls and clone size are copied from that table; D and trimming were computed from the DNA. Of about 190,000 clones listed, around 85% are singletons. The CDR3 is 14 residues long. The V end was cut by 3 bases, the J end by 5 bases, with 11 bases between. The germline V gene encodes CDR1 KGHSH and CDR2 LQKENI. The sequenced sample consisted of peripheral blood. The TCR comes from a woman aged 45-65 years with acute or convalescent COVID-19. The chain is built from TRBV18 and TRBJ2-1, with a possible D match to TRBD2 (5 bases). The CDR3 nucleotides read TGTGCCAGCTCACCGGACTCCTCTCACAATGAGCAGTTCTTC. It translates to CASSPDSSHNEQFF.